The 19 T cell receptor beta chains in this list originate from one sample, sequenced in a study of T-cell memory formation after mild COVID-19. MiXCR, applied by TCRdb to the 5' RACE reads, yields one record per CDR3 protein. The sample gives 200,000 to 300,000 distinct CDR3 sequences, around 17% of which show up once; under 25% is in the top ten. Specimen: PBMCs or a T cell subset sorted from them (not recorded which). These receptor sequences come from a man aged 18 to 29 who had mild COVID-19 (a few samples of this study predate the infection). Cell type and time point are not known.

This clonotype was counted only a few times. This chain joins TRBV5-6 and TRBJ2-1; TRBD1 aligns across 7 bases. Losses at the gene ends were 1 base for V and 3 bases for J; bases not matched to a gene: 7. This CDR3 is built from 16 residues. Germline assignment: CDR1 SGHDT and CDR2 YYEEEE. The chain's CDR3 is CASSLRPGQYYNEQFF. The CDR3, as DNA: TGTGCCAGCAGCTTGAGACCGGGACAGTACTACAATGAGCAGTTCTTC.

This clonotype showed up just a few times. The CDR3 nucleotides are TGCAGTGCTAAACAGGGGGCGGACACTGAAGCTTTCTTT. Its protein product is CSAKQGADTEAFF. This chain uses TRBV20-1 with TRBJ1-1, with TRBD1 matching over 9 bases. The CDR3 has 13 residues. V lost 4 bases, J lost 3 bases, and 3 bases stayed unmatched. Germline lookup yields CDR1 DFQATT and CDR2 SNEGSKA (reference sequence).

This chain connects TRBV2 to TRBJ2-1; tentative D call: TRBD1 (5 bases). V shed 7 bases and J shed 3 bases, with 16 bases lying between them. This CDR3 contains 15 residues. Germline V gene lookup returns CDR1 SNHLY and CDR2 FYNNEI. CDR3 in DNA: TGTGCCAGCACCGAGCAGGGAACCCTCTACAATGAGCAGTTCTTC. Protein sequence: CASTEQGTLYNEQFF.

The V gene is TRBV20-1, the J gene TRBJ1-5, with 7 bases identical to TRBD1. The CDR3 sequence is 14 residues long. Germline V gene lookup returns CDR1 DFQATT and CDR2 SNEGSKA (reference sequence). The V segment lost 5 bases and the J segment 0 bases; nucleotides outside the gene matches: 4. The CDR3 region is CSAGRGLSNQPQHF. In DNA form, the CDR3 reads TGCAGTGCTGGAAGGGGGCTTAGCAATCAGCCCCAGCATTTT.

A remark on this clonotype: Its ends do not fully match the called genes, so a read error is possible. This chain connects TRBV7-3 to TRBJ2-3; TRBD1 aligns across 9 bases. The germline V gene encodes CDR1 SGHTA and CDR2 FQGTGA. The CDR3 has 16 residues. In DNA, the CDR3 is TGTGCCAGCAGCCAAGGGACAGGGAACGACCCAGATAAGCAGTATTTT. It yields the protein CASSQGTGNDPDKQYF.

This chain joins TRBV9 and TRBJ2-3, with TRBD2 as a possible D gene (5 bases). The V end lost 0 bases, the J end lost 0 bases, and 11 bases lay between the germline ends. Germline V gene data show CDR1 as SGDLS and CDR2 as YYNGEE. The CDR3 length is 16 residues. The CDR3 protein is CASSVGAVTSTDTQYF. CDR3 DNA sequence: TGTGCCAGCAGCGTAGGAGCGGTTACTAGCACAGATACGCAGTATTTT.

This clonotype has more than one count but fewer than ten. The rearrangement links TRBV4-1 to TRBJ1-2, with 10 bases matching TRBD1. The J segment lost 5 bases and the V segment lost 4 bases, leaving 4 bases of the junction unmatched. Germline V lookup: CDR1 MGHRA, CDR2 YSYEKL. This CDR3 contains 14 residues. The CDR3 here is CASSPRDRGYGYTF. As DNA, the CDR3 is TGCGCCAGCAGCCCAAGGGACAGGGGATATGGCTACACCTTC.

The table lists this clonotype with a few counts. CDR3 sequence (DNA): TGTGCCAGCAGTTTACAGGGGACCGTGGGGGAGCAGTACGTC. Translating gives CASSLQGTVGEQYV. J is TRBJ2-7 and V is TRBV6-2 or TRBV6-3; TRBD1 matches 7 bases. Germline lookup yields CDR1 MNHEY and CDR2 SVGEGT. The CDR3 consists of 14 residues. Germline trimming cut 4 bases from V and 7 bases from J; bases unmatched to any gene: 10.

J is TRBJ2-1 and V is TRBV20-1; 12 bases align to TRBD2. V trimming: 4 bases; J trimming: 1 base; junction bases outside the gene matches: 14. Germline V lookup: CDR1 DFQATT, CDR2 SNEGSKA (reference sequence). CDR3 length equals 19 residues. CDR3 sequence: CSAKLLAGGPLSSYNEQFF. The CDR3 nucleotides are TGCAGTGCTAAGCTACTAGCGGGGGGCCCTTTGTCATCCTACAATGAGCAGTTCTTC.

This clonotype was recorded many times. The V call is TRBV28, the J call TRBJ1-5, with D unresolved. Germline-derived CDR1 and CDR2 are MDHEN and SYDVKM. Trimming removed 1 base at V and 0 bases at J, with 13 bases between. The CDR3 consists of 17 residues. As DNA, the CDR3 is TGTGCCAGCAGTTTATTCGGCCAGGACCTTAGCAATCAGCCCCAGCATTTT. It codes for CASSLFGQDLSNQPQHF.

This clonotype turned up a few times. The J gene is TRBJ1-1, the V gene TRBV5-1; 9 nucleotides align to TRBD1. Germline assignment: CDR1 SGHRS and CDR2 YFSETQ. The V and J ends lost 4 bases and 6 bases, in that order; junction bases with no gene match: 7. This CDR3 is built from 14 residues. The CDR3 nucleotides read TGCGCCAGCAGCGCCAGACAGGGGGTGGCTGAAGCTTTCTTT. It encodes CASSARQGVAEAFF.

This clonotype showed up just a few times. V usage is TRBV4-3 and J usage is TRBJ1-2; D might be TRBD1 (5 bases). The CDR3 is 15 amino acids. Germline CDR1 LGHNA, CDR2 YSLEER. V lost 4 bases and J lost 3, with 15 bases in between. This chain's CDR3 is CASSPAREGHYGYTF. As DNA, the CDR3 is TGCGCCAGCAGCCCCGCTCGGGAGGGGCACTATGGCTACACCTTC.

This clonotype was detected a few times. This rearrangement joins TRBV6-6 to TRBJ1-2; D gene unclear. The CDR3 has 13 residues. V shed 8 bases and J shed 3 bases, with 13 bases lying between them. Looked up from germline, CDR1 is MNHNY and CDR2 is SVGAGI (reference sequence). CDR3 sequence: CASSSPEYYGYTF. CDR3 DNA sequence: TGTGCCAGCTCGAGCCCGGAGTACTATGGCTACACCTTC.

V is TRBV30 and J is TRBJ2-1; D remains ambiguous. Between the trimmed V and J ends, which lost 3 bases and 2 bases, there was a span of 8 bases. This CDR3 is built from 13 residues. CDR1 and CDR2 from the germline V gene are GTSNPN and SVGIG (reference sequence). The CDR3, as DNA: TGTGCCTGGAGCGGTAGTACCTACAATGAGCAGTTCTTC. Protein: CAWSGSTYNEQFF.

This clonotype was found a few times. The CDR3 loop reads CATGVGMNTEAFF. The DNA of the CDR3 is TGTGCCACCGGGGTAGGAATGAACACTGAAGCTTTCTTT. This rearrangement joins TRBV6-5 to TRBJ1-1; the D is unclear. CDR3 length: 13 amino acids. The V and J ends lost 10 bases and 0 bases respectively, with 12 bases between them. Germline V gene data show CDR1 as MNHEY and CDR2 as SVGAGI.

This clonotype came up many times. This rearrangement joins TRBV6-2 or TRBV6-3 to TRBJ2-7, with D hard to call. The V end was cut by 6 bases, the J end by 0 bases, with 6 bases between. Per the germline V gene, CDR1 is MNHEY and CDR2 is SVGEGT. The CDR3 is 12 residues long. The CDR3 reads CASSRSSYEQYF. The CDR3 bases are TGTGCCAGCAGCAGGAGCTCCTACGAGCAGTACTTC.

This clonotype has only a few counts. The chain carries TRBV6-2 or TRBV6-3 and TRBJ2-3; the match to TRBD2 covers 7 bases. V gave up 4 bases and J gave up 7 bases; unmatched junction bases: 8. Germline lookup yields CDR1 MNHEY and CDR2 SVGEGT. The CDR3 loop spans 14 amino acids. The CDR3, as DNA: TGTGCCAGCAGTTGGGGAGGGCCAGGGAATACGCAGTATTTT. Encoded protein: CASSWGGPGNTQYF.

This clonotype showed up just a few times. The chain carries TRBV7-3 and TRBJ2-3; no firm D call. The germline V gene encodes CDR1 SGHTA and CDR2 FQGTGA. This CDR3 comprises 15 residues. Trimming left V 5 bases short and J 6 bases short, with 18 bases between. CDR3 sequence reads: CASSPAGAAGDTQYF. The CDR3 DNA sequence: TGTGCCAGCAGCCCGGCCGGCGCTGCCGGGGATACGCAGTATTTT.

This clonotype came up a few times. The V call is TRBV7-2, the J call TRBJ1-2, with D perhaps matching TRBD1 (5 bases). The CDR3 runs 15 residues. V was clipped by 4 bases and J by 7 bases, with 19 bases between them. Germline-derived CDR1 and CDR2 are SGHTA and FQGNSA. The CDR3 here is CASSSIRSGFGGYTF. CDR3 nucleotides: TGTGCCAGCAGCTCCATTCGATCAGGGTTTGGTGGCTACACCTTC.